This passage covers 25 T cell receptor beta chains from one sample sequenced in a study of blood T cell repertoires in COVID-19 (dated by TCRdb to the early 2020s). Library preparation was by the immunoSEQ multiplex PCR assay. TCRdb re-hosts the immuneACCESS table, in-frame sequences only. Its copies lack some clones; in the studies checked, an unresolved V gene accounts for under half of them, and the cause for the rest is not known. Across this sample there are under 500,000 clones, with 70% to 90% seen only once. The ten largest clones capture under 2% of the sample. Sequencing used PBMCs or T cells enriched from blood (not recorded which). Every receptor here comes from a woman younger than 30 with acute COVID-19.

This CDR3 is CASSLPRGSSYNEQFF. CDR3 coding DNA: TGTGCCAGCAGTTTACCCCGCGGGAGCTCCTACAATGAGCAGTTCTTC. The V and J genes are TRBV28 and TRBJ2-1; 7 bases fit TRBD2. The V gene's germline CDR1 is MDHEN and CDR2 SYDVKM. Trimming removed 2 bases from V and 0 bases from J; junction bases left unmatched: 4. CDR3 length equals 16 residues.

The chain has TRBV7-9 and TRBJ1-4; no clear D gene. CDR1 and CDR2 (germline): SEHNR, FQNEAQ (reference sequence). Trimming removed 3 bases from V and 4 bases from J, with 9 bases in between. The CDR3 spans 14 residues. CDR3 residues: CASSLGRDNEKLFF. Written as DNA, the CDR3 is TGTGCCAGCAGCTTGGGGAGGGATAATGAAAAACTGTTTTTT. The full variable domain, in which reference TRBV7-9 and TRBJ1-4 provide the parts outside the CDR3, is DTGVSQNPRHKITKRGQNVTFRCDPISEHNRLYWYRQTLGQGPEFLTYFQNEAQLEKSRLLSDRFSAERPKGSFSTLEIQRTEQGDSAMYLCASSLGRDNEKLFFGSGTQLSVL.

In nucleotides, the CDR3 is TGTGCCATCGGGGCAGGGTGGGAGACCCAGTACTTC. Encoded protein: CAIGAGWETQYF. The chain joins TRBV10-3 to TRBJ2-5; the D gene is possibly TRBD1 (5 bases). Germline assignment: CDR1 ENHRY and CDR2 SYGVKD. The CDR3 length is 12 residues. Trimming shortened V by 8 bases and J by 5 bases, and 12 bases separated the two germline ends.

This clone occurred once. The genes are TRBV28 and TRBJ1-2, with TRBD1 matching over 9 bases. The CDR3 length is 16 residues. V was pared by 6 bases and J by 5 bases, with 13 bases of the junction left unmatched. The germline gives CDR1 MDHEN, CDR2 SYDVKM. The chain's CDR3 is CASRSTGTGKFYGYTF. CDR3 nucleotides: TGTGCCAGCAGATCTACCGGGACAGGGAAGTTTTATGGCTACACCTTC.

The genes are TRBV25-1 and TRBJ2-2, with 9 nucleotides matching TRBD1. The length of the CDR3 is 16 residues. The ends lost 5 bases at V and 6 bases at J; junction bases unmatched: 10. The germline gives CDR1 MGHDK, CDR2 SYGVNS. The CDR3 coding sequence is TGTGCCAGCAGTCGGGGACAGGGTTTAGGCCCCGGGGAGCTGTTTTTT. Translation gives CASSRGQGLGPGELFF.

The chain joins TRBV30 to TRBJ1-2; the D gene is possibly TRBD1 (5 bases). V was trimmed by 2 bases and J by 8 bases, leaving 15 bases between them. The CDR3 is made up of 13 amino acids. CDR1 and CDR2 (germline): GTSNPN, SVGIG (reference sequence). The CDR3 protein is CAWSLREEGGYTF. DNA for the CDR3: TGTGCCTGGAGTCTCAGGGAGGAAGGGGGCTACACCTTC.

V and J are TRBV7-3 and TRBJ1-5, with 8 bases identical to TRBD1. CDR3 size: 17 residues. V trimming: 5 bases; J trimming: 3 bases; junction bases outside the gene matches: 12. Germline lookup yields CDR1 SGHTA and CDR2 FQGTGA. The CDR3 coding sequence is TGTGCCAGCAGCAGGTCCCCGCGACAGGGGTACAATCAGCCCCAGCATTTT. Encoded protein: CASSRSPRQGYNQPQHF.

V is TRBV2 and J is TRBJ1-5; 7 bases agree with TRBD1. The V segment lost 8 bases and the J segment 3 bases; nucleotides outside the gene matches: 10. From germline, CDR1 is SNHLY and CDR2 FYNNEI. This CDR3 spans 15 amino acids. The CDR3 here is CASGLRQGTNQPQHF. The DNA of the CDR3 is TGTGCCAGCGGTTTAAGACAGGGTACCAATCAGCCCCAGCATTTT.

The J gene is TRBJ2-1, the V gene TRBV7-9; TRBD2 is a possible D gene (5 bases). Trimming took 2 bases from V and 9 from J, leaving 5 bases between them. The length of the CDR3 is 11 residues. The V gene's germline CDR1 is SEHNR and CDR2 FQNEAQ (reference sequence). The CDR3 DNA is TGTGCCAGCAGCTTACGGGGTGAGCAGTTCTTC. Translation: CASSLRGEQFF.

The J gene is TRBJ1-5, the V gene TRBV2; 7 nucleotides line up with TRBD1. The germline gives CDR1 SNHLY, CDR2 FYNNEI. The CDR3 is made up of 15 amino acids. Germline trimming cut 5 bases from V and 4 bases from J; bases unmatched to any gene: 8. CDR3 residues: CASSFDRARNQPQHF. As DNA, the CDR3 is TGTGCCAGCAGTTTCGACAGGGCCCGAAATCAGCCCCAGCATTTT. The variable domain in full, completed from reference TRBV2 and TRBJ1-5, reads EPEVTQTPSHQVTQMGQEVILRCVPISNHLYFYWYRQILGQKVEFLVSFYNNEISEKSEIFDDQFSVERPDGSNFTLKIRSTKLEDSAMYFCASSFDRARNQPQHFGDGTRLSIL.

This rearrangement joins TRBV4-1 to TRBJ2-7; D may be TRBD2 (5 bases). V was shortened by 3 bases and J by 3 bases, with 12 bases between the two germline ends. Per the germline V gene, CDR1 is MGHRA and CDR2 is YSYEKL. The CDR3 is 14 amino acids. The CDR3, as DNA: TGCGCCAGCAGCCAGAGTATAGAGGGCTACGAGCAGTACTTC. It specifies CASSQSIEGYEQYF.

The V gene is TRBV27, the J gene TRBJ1-2; no firm D call. This CDR3 has 13 amino acids. Germline assignment: CDR1 MNHEY and CDR2 SMNVEV (reference sequence). V was trimmed by 4 bases and J by 6 bases, leaving 12 bases between them. CDR3 region: CASSYGGWDGYTF. The CDR3 bases are TGTGCCAGCAGTTATGGCGGTTGGGATGGCTACACCTTC.

The chain carries TRBV19 and TRBJ2-1, with TRBD1 matching 8 bases. V was clipped by 4 bases and J by 5 bases; unmatched bases: 4. The CDR3 loop spans 14 amino acids. Germline loops: CDR1 LNHDA, CDR2 SQIVND (reference sequence). Here the CDR3 reads CASSTGQVNNEQFF. As DNA, the CDR3 is TGTGCCAGTAGTACGGGACAGGTGAACAATGAGCAGTTCTTC.

This clone has only one observation. V and J are TRBV5-4 and TRBJ1-2, with TRBD1 identical over 9 bases. The CDR3 contains 15 residues. The ends lost 3 bases at V and 1 base at J; junction bases unmatched: 4. In germline, CDR1 is SGHNT, CDR2 YYREEE (reference sequence). Here the CDR3 DNA reads TGTGCCAGCAGCTCTCCGGGACAGGGTAACTATGGCTACACCTTC. As protein: CASSSPGQGNYGYTF.

This clone has a single count. The rearrangement uses TRBV30 and TRBJ1-1; 9 bases map to TRBD1. Germline V gene data show CDR1 as GTSNPN and CDR2 as SVGIG (reference sequence). The CDR3 covers 14 residues. V was clipped by 0 bases and J by 6 bases; unmatched bases: 5. DNA for the CDR3: TGTGCCTGGAGTGTACTACAGGGGGCGTCTGAAGCTTTCTTT. Its translation: CAWSVLQGASEAFF.

The CDR3 DNA follows: TGTGCCAGTTCTTTCGGGACTAGCGACTACGAGCAGTACTTC. Its protein is CASSFGTSDYEQYF. The gene calls are TRBV18 and TRBJ2-7, with 10 bases that match TRBD2. The CDR3 covers 14 residues. Germline lookup yields CDR1 KGHSH and CDR2 LQKENI. V lost 9 bases and J lost 3; bases outside the gene matches: 8.

The chain joins TRBV28 to TRBJ2-7; D may be TRBD1 (6 bases). The germline CDR1 and CDR2 sequences are MDHEN and SYDVKM. V lost 2 bases to trimming and J lost 1 base, with 6 bases between them. The CDR3 is 13 residues long. CDR3 amino acids: CASSLQGSYEQYF. The CDR3 DNA reads as TGTGCCAGCAGTTTACAGGGGTCCTACGAGCAGTACTTC.

The chain joins TRBV6-1 to TRBJ1-2; D call uncertain. V lost 2 bases and J lost 4, with 8 bases in between. The length of the CDR3 is 13 residues. The germline gives CDR1 MNHNS, CDR2 SASEGT. This CDR3 reads CASSEQVPYGYTF. DNA for the CDR3: TGTGCCAGCAGTGAACAGGTTCCCTATGGCTACACCTTC.

V is TRBV5-4 and J is TRBJ1-5, with 10 bases lining up with TRBD1. Germline CDR1 and CDR2: SGHNT and YYREEE (reference sequence). The CDR3 covers 13 residues. The ends lost 4 bases at V and 6 bases at J; junction bases unmatched: 1. The CDR3 is CASSRDRGQPQHF. CDR3 DNA: TGTGCCAGCAGCAGGGACAGGGGTCAGCCCCAGCATTTT.

This clone was seen just once. The chain uses TRBV29-1 and TRBJ2-7; D perhaps matches TRBD2 (5 bases). Germline CDR1 SQVTM, CDR2 ANQGSEA. CDR3 length equals 16 residues. Trimming pared 4 bases from V and 0 bases from J, leaving 19 bases between. CDR3 in amino acids: CSVVIMGADFSYEQYF. The CDR3 DNA reads as TGCAGCGTTGTTATAATGGGAGCAGACTTCTCCTACGAGCAGTACTTC.

The chain is built from TRBV11-2 and TRBJ1-6; a weak D match, TRBD1 (5 bases). V was cut by 4 bases and J by 5 bases, with 12 bases left in between. The CDR3 has 15 residues. Germline CDR1 is SGHAT and CDR2 is FQNNGV. The CDR3 coding sequence is TGTGCCAGCAGCTCCTTCCCGGGGGATAATTCACCCCTCCACTTT. It is translated as CASSSFPGDNSPLHF.

As to this clone: The junction departs from germline at one end; a sequencing error may be responsible. This chain connects TRBV7-7 to TRBJ2-1; TRBD1 matches 10 bases. The CDR3 runs to 15 residues. The germline CDR1 and CDR2 sequences are SSHAT and FNYEAQ (reference sequence). CDR3 in amino acids: CASSLGQGVDNEQFF. In DNA form, the CDR3 reads TGTGCTAGCAGCTTAGGACAGGGGGTAGACAATGAGCAGTTCTTC. Full variable domain (remainder filled in from reference TRBV7-7 and TRBJ2-1): GAGVSQSPRYKVTKRGQDVTLRCDPISSHATLYWYQQALGQGPEFLTYFNYEAQPDKSGLPSDRFSAERPEGSISTLTIQRTEQRDSAMYRCASSLGQGVDNEQFFGPGTRLTVL.

This clone has more than one count but fewer than ten. The rearrangement uses TRBV30 and TRBJ2-2; 7 bases are shared with TRBD1. This CDR3 contains 13 residues. The V gene's germline CDR1 is GTSNPN and CDR2 SVGIG (reference sequence). Here the CDR3 DNA reads TGTGCATATAAGACCCAGGGGGCCGGGGAGCTGTTTTTT. Its protein is CAYKTQGAGELFF.

This clone has just a few counts. The chain has TRBV30 and TRBJ2-7, with TRBD2 identical over 7 bases. Germline V gives CDR1 GTSNPN, CDR2 SVGIG (reference sequence). The CDR3 is 13 residues long. J lost 0 bases, V lost 3 bases, and 2 bases had no gene match. This CDR3 is CAWRVAGSYEQYF. CDR3 DNA: TGTGCCTGGAGGGTAGCGGGCTCCTACGAGCAGTACTTC. Together with reference TRBV30 and TRBJ2-7, the CDR3 gives the full variable domain: SQTIHQWPATLVQPVGSPLSLECTVEGTSNPNLYWYRQAAGRGLQLLFYSVGIGQISSEVPQNLSASRPQDRQFILSSKKLLLSDSGFYLCAWRVAGSYEQYFGPGTRLTVT.

V gene TRBV4-2 combines with J gene TRBJ2-1; the match to TRBD2 covers 11 bases. The V and J ends lost 3 bases and 8 bases, in that order; junction bases with no gene match: 9. The CDR3 consists of 16 residues. From germline, CDR1 is LGHNA and CDR2 YNFKEQ. The CDR3 here is CASSQNSGGAGHEQFF. The CDR3 DNA reads as TGTGCCAGCAGCCAGAATAGCGGGGGGGCGGGGCATGAGCAGTTCTTC.